This TCR beta chain was captured by sequencing in a study of T cell repertoires in cytomegalovirus infection. Study-level background: Signatures in public TCR beta sequences pointed to both CMV infection and matching HLA type.

TCRdb re-called the reads with MiXCR, one entry per CDR3 protein. Of more than 300,000 distinct CDR3 sequences in the sample, 34% were seen once. CDR3 length: 13 residues. Germline-derived CDR1 and CDR2 are MNHEY and SVGEGT. V gave up 6 bases and J gave up 6 bases; unmatched junction bases: 5. Concerning this clonotype: Its antigen is not identified.

Study results and caveats: The study found HLA-C-restricted CMV-specific TCR beta clonotypes dominating the ex vivo response.

The sequences come from cultured PBMCs, collected from culture after CMV antigen stimulation. This clonotype was obtained from a human donor in good health (CMV status not recorded). Some clones in this sample may be carry-over from other donors' samples. The gene calls are TRBV6-2 or TRBV6-3 and TRBJ2-7; 10 positions match TRBD2. The CDR3 reads CASRASGSLEQYF. CDR3 sequence (DNA): TGTGCCAGCAGGGCTAGCGGGAGTCTCGAGCAGTACTTC.